Presented here are 25 T cell receptor beta chains from one specimen sequenced in a study of blood T cells in healthy people across ages. For the second PCR, which ran for about 7 to 11 cycles, a sample-barcoded 5' primer and a J-beta primer mix were used. Using its own MiXCR run on the 5' RACE reads, TCRdb lists one record per CDR3 protein. The sample carries about 650,000 distinct CDR3 sequences, about a third recorded once. Sequencing input: blood. Receptors originate from a woman of 80 years or more in good health.

This chain uses TRBV10-3 with TRBJ2-3; 10 positions match TRBD2. Germline CDR1 reads ENHRY; CDR2 reads SYGVKD. The CDR3 is 15 amino acids. Losses at the gene ends were 6 bases for V and 2 bases for J; bases not matched to a gene: 5. CDR3 loop: CAISRTSGLTDTQYF. For the CDR3, the DNA is TGTGCCATCAGCCGGACTAGCGGACTCACAGATACGCAGTATTTT.

This clonotype was detected many times. The chain combines TRBV11-2 with TRBJ2-1; tentative D call: TRBD1 (6 bases). The germline CDR1 and CDR2 sequences are SGHAT and FQNNGV. CDR3 length: 16 residues. Trimming shortened V by 0 bases and J by 7 bases, and 16 bases separated the two germline ends. The CDR3 reads CASSLEIRDTWNEQFF. Here the CDR3 DNA reads TGTGCCAGCAGCTTAGAGATCCGGGACACTTGGAATGAGCAGTTCTTC.

V is TRBV10-3 and J is TRBJ1-1, with a possible D match to TRBD1 (5 bases). The CDR3 consists of 14 residues. Trimming shortened V by 5 bases and J by 1 base, and 11 bases separated the two germline ends. The germline V gene encodes CDR1 ENHRY and CDR2 SYGVKD. The CDR3 DNA is TGTGCCATCAGTCTAAATGGACAGAACACTGAAGCTTTCTTT. It is translated as CAISLNGQNTEAFF.

This chain uses TRBV5-1 with TRBJ2-4, with 8 nucleotides matching TRBD2. Germline V gene data show CDR1 as SGHRS and CDR2 as YFSETQ. This CDR3 has 16 residues. V dropped 4 bases and J dropped 13; count of bases not matched to a gene: 19. CDR3 protein: CASSPPGLESYNEQYF. The CDR3 DNA reads TGCGCCAGCAGCCCGCCGGGACTAGAATCTTACAATGAGCAGTACTTC.

This clonotype was recorded at least ten times. V gene TRBV7-6 combines with J gene TRBJ2-7, with 12 positions matching TRBD1. Germline loops: CDR1 SGHVS, CDR2 FNYEAQ. The V and J ends lost 4 bases and 4 bases, in that order; junction bases with no gene match: 8. This CDR3 region has 16 residues. In nucleotides, the CDR3 is TGTGCCAGCAGCTCTCCCGGGGGACAGGGGGCTTACGAGCAGTACTTC. It yields the protein CASSSPGGQGAYEQYF.

This clonotype was recorded at least ten times. This chain connects TRBV7-3 to TRBJ2-1, with 8 nucleotides matching TRBD2. V trimming: 6 bases; J trimming: 8 bases; junction bases outside the gene matches: 12. Germline V lookup: CDR1 SGHTA, CDR2 FQGTGA. The CDR3 sequence is 15 residues long. The CDR3 DNA reads as TGTGCCAGCAGTTTAGAGCGGGGGTCGATCTATGAGCAGTTCTTC. Its protein product is CASSLERGSIYEQFF.

Ten or more counts support this clonotype. The rearrangement uses TRBV10-3 and TRBJ2-1, with 9 bases matching TRBD1. The CDR3 runs to 18 residues. V shed 7 bases and J 1 base; nucleotides not matched to a gene: 14. Germline CDR1 ENHRY, CDR2 SYGVKD. The DNA of the CDR3 is TGTGCCATCAATCCCTCGGACAGGGGTGTTCGTTCCTACAATGAGCAGTTCTTC. It specifies CAINPSDRGVRSYNEQFF.

To note about this clonotype: At one boundary the junction diverges from the germline segment, which might be a read error. The rearrangement uses TRBV5-1 and TRBJ2-5, with D maybe TRBD2 (6 bases). The CDR3 has 13 residues. Germline CDR1 SGHRS, CDR2 YFSETQ. The CDR3 spells CASSPGGPGTQYF. The CDR3 DNA reads TGCGCCAGCAGCCCCGGAGGGCCGGGGACCCAGTACTTT.

This clonotype was found a few times. With a much larger clone just one base away, this may be a read error. The rearrangement uses TRBV6-1 and TRBJ2-7, with a tentative D call TRBD2 (6 bases). Trimming cost V 6 bases and J 7 bases, with 13 bases left between them. The CDR3 extends over 12 amino acids. CDR1 is MNHNS, CDR2 SASEGT, per germline. The CDR3: CASRPTGSEQYF. CDR3 DNA sequence: TGTGCCAGCAGGCCCACCGGGAGTGAGCAGTACTTC.

This sequence joins TRBV20-1 and TRBJ1-1; D is possibly TRBD1 (5 bases). The V and J ends lost 4 bases and 2 bases respectively, with 14 bases between them. Germline CDR1 is DFQATT and CDR2 is SNEGSKA (reference sequence). The CDR3 has 14 amino acids. In nucleotides, the CDR3 is TGCAGTGCTAACTGGGGCCTCGGTAACACTGAAGCTTTCTTT. Its translation: CSANWGLGNTEAFF.

This rearrangement joins TRBV30 to TRBJ1-4, with 7 bases lining up with TRBD1. V shed 1 base, J shed 8 bases, and the junction held 4 bases outside the gene matches. The CDR3 is 13 amino acids. Germline V gene lookup returns CDR1 GTSNPN and CDR2 SVGIG (reference sequence). The CDR3 DNA reads TGTGCCTGGAGTGGACAGGGTCTGGAAAAACTGTTTTTT. It codes for CAWSGQGLEKLFF.

At least ten counts were recorded for this clonotype. The CDR3, as DNA: TGTGCCAGCAGCTTAGGGACGAGCGCGGGCTACACCTTC. This sequence encodes CASSLGTSAGYTF. V gene TRBV7-9 combines with J gene TRBJ1-2, with D unclear. The CDR3 spans 13 residues. Trimming removed 1 base at V and 8 bases at J, with 11 bases between. The germline gives CDR1 SEHNR, CDR2 FQNEAQ (reference sequence). Variable domain in full (rest from reference TRBV7-9 and TRBJ1-2): DTGVSQNPRHKITKRGQNVTFRCDPISEHNRLYWYRQTLGQGPEFLTYFQNEAQLEKSRLLSDRFSAERPKGSFSTLEIQRTEQGDSAMYLCASSLGTSAGYTFGSGTRLTVV.

This clonotype has more than one count but fewer than ten. One junction end does not reproduce the germline sequence, and a read error may be involved. The chain is built from TRBV7-7 and TRBJ1-1, with 9 bases aligning to TRBD1. Germline V gene sequence: CDR1 SSHAT, CDR2 FNYEAQ (reference sequence). CDR3 size: 14 residues. CDR3 DNA: TGTGCTAGCAGCCGTGTAACAGGGGGCGCCGAAGCTTTCTTT. Translating it yields CASSRVTGGAEAFF.

This chain joins TRBV3-1 and TRBJ2-5; TRBD1 might be the D (6 bases). The CDR3 has 15 amino acids. CDR1 LGHDT and CDR2 YNNKEL come from the germline V gene (reference sequence). V was trimmed by 1 base and J by 2 bases, leaving 11 bases between them. This CDR3 is CASSQGVQGQETQYF. In DNA, the CDR3 is TGTGCCAGCAGCCAAGGGGTACAGGGACAAGAGACCCAGTACTTC.

The chain employs TRBV6-5 and TRBJ2-5, with D tentatively TRBD1 (5 bases). V was trimmed by 6 bases and J by 11 bases, leaving 22 bases between them. CDR1 and CDR2 (germline): MNHEY, SVGAGI. This CDR3 has 14 amino acids. CDR3 sequence: CASSQALQRGEQYF. CDR3 nucleotide sequence: TGTGCCAGCAGCCAGGCGCTCCAAAGGGGTGAGCAGTACTTC.

The sample holds many counts of this clonotype. The V gene is TRBV6-2 or TRBV6-3, the J gene TRBJ2-1; D is undetermined. Trimming removed 2 bases at V and 4 bases at J, with 9 bases between. Looked up from germline, CDR1 is MNHEY and CDR2 is SVGEGT. CDR3 length: 14 amino acids. CDR3 nucleotide sequence: TGTGCCAGCAGTTACCGAGTGGGGTACAATGAGCAGTTCTTC. Protein: CASSYRVGYNEQFF.

This chain joins TRBV30 and TRBJ1-3, with 7 bases lining up with TRBD1. Trimming removed 3 bases from V and 3 bases from J; junction bases left unmatched: 8. The CDR3 sequence is 15 residues long. Germline V gene lookup returns CDR1 GTSNPN and CDR2 SVGIG (reference sequence). The CDR3 reads CAWSTLQGVGNTIYF. The DNA of the CDR3 is TGTGCCTGGAGCACTCTCCAGGGGGTTGGAAACACCATATATTTT.

The genes are TRBV28 and TRBJ2-2; 7 bases agree with TRBD1. In germline, CDR1 is MDHEN, CDR2 SYDVKM. This CDR3 has 16 residues. V shed 2 bases and J 9 bases; nucleotides not matched to a gene: 12. The CDR3, as DNA: TGTGCCAGCAGTTTACGAGTTAGGGGGCGAATGTGGGAGCTGTTTTTT. This translates into CASSLRVRGRMWELFF.

This clonotype was observed many times. This chain links TRBV7-8 with TRBJ2-7, with no clear D. CDR1 and CDR2 from the germline V gene are SGHVS and FQNEAQ. The CDR3 is made up of 14 amino acids. V lost 1 base, J lost 4 bases, and 11 bases lay in between. CDR3 protein: CASSLGVQVYEQYF. The CDR3 DNA follows: TGTGCCAGCAGCTTAGGAGTTCAGGTGTACGAGCAGTACTTC.

The rearrangement uses TRBV20-1 and TRBJ2-7, with TRBD2 as a possible D gene (6 bases). Trimming pared 5 bases from V and 5 bases from J, leaving 10 bases between. Looked up from germline, CDR1 is DFQATT and CDR2 is SNEGSKA (reference sequence). There are 11 residues in the CDR3. For the CDR3, the DNA is TGCAGTGCTGGGGAGGACCACGAGCAGTACTTC. It translates to CSAGEDHEQYF.

This clonotype occurred many times. V is TRBV11-2 and J is TRBJ2-5; D is unclear. CDR3 length equals 14 residues. Germline CDR1 is SGHAT and CDR2 is FQNNGV. V was shortened by 0 bases and J by 4 bases, with 9 bases between the two germline ends. The CDR3 is CASSLDSIIETQYF. For the CDR3, the DNA is TGTGCCAGCAGCTTAGATAGCATCATAGAGACCCAGTACTTC.

This clonotype was observed many times. The V call is TRBV10-3, the J call TRBJ1-5; TRBD1 might be the D (5 bases). This CDR3 has 14 amino acids. The germline V gene has CDR1 ENHRY and CDR2 SYGVKD. V lost 2 bases and J 6 bases, leaving 11 bases between the germline ends. CDR3 sequence: CAISESRGLQPQHF. CDR3 coding DNA: TGTGCCATCAGTGAGAGTAGGGGACTTCAGCCCCAGCATTTT.

V gene TRBV20-1 combines with J gene TRBJ2-5, with TRBD1 matching 7 bases. The length of the CDR3 is 15 residues. CDR1 and CDR2 (germline): DFQATT, SNEGSKA (reference sequence). The J segment lost 4 bases and the V segment lost 1 base, leaving 9 bases of the junction unmatched. The CDR3 DNA reads as TGCAGTGCTAGAGCCCCGACAGGGATCCCAGAGACCCAGTACTTC. Its translation: CSARAPTGIPETQYF.

The V gene is TRBV6-5, the J gene TRBJ2-1; 9 bases are a match to TRBD2. CDR3 length equals 14 residues. Germline assignment: CDR1 MNHEY and CDR2 SVGAGI. V lost 6 bases and J lost 12; bases outside the gene matches: 12. The CDR3 region is CASSLAGGPDGQFF. The CDR3 nucleotides read TGTGCCAGCAGCCTTGCGGGGGGGCCAGATGGGCAGTTCTTC.

Note on this clonotype: At one of its ends the junction is not consistent with the germline gene, which may arise from a read error. CDR3 DNA sequence: TGTGCCAGTAGCGAAGGACAGGGACCAACTAATGAAGAACTGTTTTTT. Residues: CASSEGQGPTNEELFF. The V call is TRBV7-9, the J call TRBJ1-4; 8 nucleotides align to TRBD1. This CDR3 contains 16 residues. Germline V gene data show CDR1 as SEHNR and CDR2 as FQNEAQ (reference sequence).